One and the same sample provided the 25 T cell receptor beta chains below, sequenced in a study of T cell responses to AZD1222 COVID-19 vaccine. Clones were sequenced by immunoSEQ multiplex PCR, and TCRdb holds only the in-frame ones, with some missing. The sample shows over 50,000 clones, about four fifths of them seen only once. The sample in question was peripheral blood, obtained on day 0 of AZD1222 vaccination. The receptor set was obtained from an adult in good health.

This chain uses TRBV6-5 with TRBJ1-1; D unresolved. CDR1 and CDR2 (germline): MNHEY, SVGAGI. The CDR3 runs 13 residues. V was shortened by 10 bases and J by 0 bases, with 12 bases between the two germline ends. The CDR3 is CAIRRNMNTEAFF. The CDR3 DNA reads as TGTGCCATCCGGCGGAACATGAACACTGAAGCTTTCTTT.

The chain carries TRBV6-5 and TRBJ2-2, with TRBD1 identical over 8 bases. This CDR3 has 15 residues. Germline loops: CDR1 MNHEY, CDR2 SVGAGI. Trimming took 6 bases from V and 2 from J; bases not matched to a gene: 5. CDR3 sequence (DNA): TGTGCCAGCAGCCTACAGGGGGTAAACACCGGGGAGCTGTTTTTT. Translation gives CASSLQGVNTGELFF.

The rearrangement uses TRBV28 and TRBJ1-1; D is unresolved. The CDR3 is 12 residues long. V lost 2 bases, J lost 5 bases, and 6 bases lay in between. CDR1 MDHEN and CDR2 SYDVKM come from the germline V gene. The CDR3 spells CASSLSATEAFF. DNA of the CDR3: TGTGCCAGCAGTTTAAGCGCAACTGAAGCTTTCTTT.

This chain uses TRBV7-2 with TRBJ2-1; perhaps TRBD1 as D (5 bases). Germline assignment: CDR1 SGHTA and CDR2 FQGNSA. Deletions cut 2 bases from V and 6 bases from J, with 11 bases between. The CDR3 runs to 14 residues. CDR3 nucleotide sequence: TGTGCCAGCAGCTTACTTGGGGCAGTCAATGAGCAGTTCTTC. Its protein is CASSLLGAVNEQFF.

This chain uses TRBV12-5 with TRBJ2-1; 9 nucleotides align to TRBD1. V was pared by 5 bases and J by 8 bases, with 7 bases of the junction left unmatched. Germline V gene lookup returns CDR1 LGHNT and CDR2 FRNRAP. The CDR3 is 14 amino acids. The CDR3 region has the DNA TGTGCTAGTGGTAACGGACAGGGGATGGATGAGCAGTTCTTC. It encodes CASGNGQGMDEQFF.

V usage is TRBV3-1 (or the pseudogene TRBV3-2) and J usage is TRBJ2-7, with 8 bases aligning to TRBD1. The CDR3 is made up of 14 amino acids. Trimming took 4 bases from V and 1 from J; bases not matched to a gene: 3. The germline V gene encodes CDR1 LGHDT and CDR2 YNNKEL (reference sequence). The CDR3 sequence: CASSPTGGSYEQYF. In DNA form, the CDR3 reads TGTGCCAGCAGCCCTACAGGGGGTTCCTACGAGCAGTACTTC.

V is TRBV5-1 and J is TRBJ2-5; D is ambiguous. The V gene's germline CDR1 is SGHRS and CDR2 YFSETQ. This CDR3 region has 12 residues. Trimming stripped 0 bases from V and 2 bases from J, with 2 bases between. CDR3: CASSLGQETQYF. The DNA of the CDR3 is TGCGCCAGCAGCTTGGGGCAAGAGACCCAGTACTTC.

This clone occurred once. The V call is TRBV11-3, the J call TRBJ2-1; D is perhaps TRBD2 (6 bases). The CDR3 runs to 14 residues. V was shortened by 1 base and J by 5 bases, with 9 bases between the two germline ends. The V gene's germline CDR1 is SGHNT and CDR2 YENEEA. The CDR3 DNA reads TGTGCCAGCAGCTTAGGTAGCGGACACAATGAGCAGTTCTTC. Translation: CASSLGSGHNEQFF.

The V gene is TRBV5-1, the J gene TRBJ2-1, with unresolved D. The V end was cut by 5 bases, the J end by 5 bases, with 14 bases between. The germline V gene encodes CDR1 SGHRS and CDR2 YFSETQ. The CDR3 has 14 residues. CDR3 sequence: CASRVNNINNEQFF. The CDR3 coding sequence is TGCGCCAGCAGGGTTAACAATATTAACAATGAGCAGTTCTTC.

This sequence joins TRBV25-1 and TRBJ2-1; D is unresolved. Germline CDR1 MGHDK, CDR2 SYGVNS. V was pared by 1 base and J by 0 bases, with 16 bases between. The CDR3 consists of 18 residues. The CDR3: CASSELVGDMSSYNEQFF. CDR3 DNA sequence: TGTGCCAGCAGTGAATTAGTAGGAGACATGAGCTCCTACAATGAGCAGTTCTTC.

This clone was seen just once. V is TRBV20-1 and J is TRBJ2-7; D is perhaps TRBD2 (5 bases). This CDR3 comprises 11 residues. Germline CDR1 DFQATT, CDR2 SNEGSKA (reference sequence). Trimming took 6 bases from V and 7 from J, leaving 13 bases between them. CDR3 protein: CSAFDYQEQYF. In DNA form, the CDR3 reads TGCAGTGCGTTCGACTATCAGGAGCAGTACTTC.

The gene calls are TRBV20-1 and TRBJ1-1; no reliable D call. The V gene's germline CDR1 is DFQATT and CDR2 SNEGSKA (reference sequence). Trimming removed 6 bases from V and 1 base from J, with 3 bases in between. The CDR3 covers 10 residues. Here the CDR3 reads CSAQNTEAFF. The CDR3 DNA sequence: TGCAGTGCCCAGAACACTGAAGCTTTCTTT.

The chain uses TRBV7-9 and TRBJ1-1; D is unclear. V was clipped by 2 bases and J by 1 base, with 5 bases between them. There are 13 residues in the CDR3. Germline lookup yields CDR1 SEHNR and CDR2 FQNEAQ (reference sequence). The CDR3 region has the DNA TGTGCCAGCAGCTTATGGTCGAACACTGAAGCTTTCTTT. Its translation: CASSLWSNTEAFF.

The rearrangement links TRBV16 to TRBJ2-3; D is unresolved. V was trimmed by 0 bases and J by 1 base, leaving 8 bases between them. Looked up from germline, CDR1 is KGHSY and CDR2 is FQNENV. This CDR3 is 15 amino acids long. CDR3 coding DNA: TGTGCCAGCAGCCAATCTGGAACAGGCACAGATACGCAGTATTTT. Its protein product is CASSQSGTGTDTQYF.

This clone was seen a few times. The chain joins TRBV3-1 (or the pseudogene TRBV3-2) to TRBJ1-4; 8 bases agree with TRBD1. Germline V gene data show CDR1 as LGHDT and CDR2 as YNNKEL (reference sequence). The CDR3 has 16 residues. V was clipped by 1 base and J by 8 bases; unmatched bases: 9. The DNA of the CDR3 is TGTGCCAGCAGCCAAGTGGGGACAGGTCGGTACGAAAAACTGTTTTTT. Amino acids: CASSQVGTGRYEKLFF.

The J gene is TRBJ2-7, the V gene TRBV27, with TRBD2 matching over 9 bases. The V gene's germline CDR1 is MNHEY and CDR2 SMNVEV (reference sequence). The junction had 10 bases not matched to a gene; V was cut back by 5 bases and J by 2 bases. This CDR3 spans 16 amino acids. The CDR3 region has the DNA TGTGCCAGCAGTGTTAGCGGGGGAAACCAGCCCTACGAGCAGTACTTC. It specifies CASSVSGGNQPYEQYF.

This clone occurred once. The chain carries TRBV6-2 or TRBV6-3 and TRBJ1-6; unclear D gene. CDR3 size: 15 residues. Germline CDR1 is MNHEY and CDR2 is SVGEGT. V was clipped by 0 bases and J by 3 bases, with 6 bases between them. CDR3: CASSYSRDYNSPLHF. CDR3 nucleotides: TGTGCCAGCAGTTACTCGAGAGACTATAATTCACCCCTCCACTTT.

This clone appeared a few times. The genes are TRBV4-2 and TRBJ1-2, with TRBD1 matching over 7 bases. J lost 2 bases, V lost 1 base, and 13 bases had no gene match. This CDR3 spans 18 amino acids. The germline CDR1 and CDR2 sequences are LGHNA and YNFKEQ. The CDR3 DNA follows: TGTGCCAGCAGCCAAGTAACTCGGGGCAGGGGGGTGAACTATGGCTACACCTTC. Translated: CASSQVTRGRGVNYGYTF.

This clone counts as medium-sized. This chain uses TRBV6-2 or TRBV6-3 with TRBJ1-1, with TRBD1 matching over 10 bases. CDR1 and CDR2 from the germline V gene are MNHEY and SVGEGT. V trimming: 0 bases; J trimming: 5 bases; junction bases outside the gene matches: 3. CDR3 length: 15 residues. The CDR3 loop is CASSYSGQGWTEAFF. Here the CDR3 DNA reads TGTGCCAGCAGTTACTCGGGACAGGGGTGGACTGAAGCTTTCTTT.

This chain links TRBV28 with TRBJ2-5, with 7 bases aligning to TRBD1. V lost 4 bases to trimming and J lost 5 bases; unmatched junction nucleotides: 4. The CDR3 is made up of 13 amino acids. Germline CDR1 is MDHEN and CDR2 is SYDVKM. DNA for the CDR3: TGTGCCAGCAGTTCGACAGGGCGGGAGACCCAGTACTTC. Translating gives CASSSTGRETQYF.

The chain uses TRBV6-5 and TRBJ1-5; weak D call: TRBD1 (6 bases). Between the trimmed V and J ends, which lost 7 bases and 5 bases, there was a span of 12 bases. This CDR3 contains 13 residues. Germline V CDR1 and CDR2: MNHEY, SVGAGI. CDR3: CASTKNRDQPQHF. The DNA for the CDR3 is TGTGCCAGCACCAAAAACAGGGATCAGCCCCAGCATTTT.

This clone was detected only once. The chain carries TRBV10-3 and TRBJ2-7; D gene ambiguous. Between the trimmed V and J ends, which lost 3 bases and 3 bases, there was a span of 21 bases. Germline V lookup: CDR1 ENHRY, CDR2 SYGVKD. The CDR3 contains 17 residues. CDR3 in amino acids: CAISDGFRYGRNYEQYF. CDR3 nucleotide sequence: TGTGCCATCAGTGATGGTTTTCGGTACGGCCGGAACTACGAGCAGTACTTC.

This chain joins TRBV7-9 and TRBJ2-7; 8 positions agree with TRBD1. CDR1 and CDR2 from the germline V gene are SEHNR and FQNEAQ (reference sequence). The CDR3 is 14 amino acids. V dropped 5 bases and J dropped 4; count of bases not matched to a gene: 7. The chain's CDR3 is CASSTTRGLYEQYF. CDR3 nucleotides: TGTGCCAGCAGCACAACCAGGGGGCTTTACGAGCAGTACTTC.

The chain couples TRBV7-9 to TRBJ1-6; 9 positions agree with TRBD1. V lost 5 bases and J lost 7; bases outside the gene matches: 9. This CDR3 is built from 16 residues. CDR1 SEHNR and CDR2 FQNEAQ come from the germline V gene (reference sequence). CDR3 nucleotides: TGTGCCAGCAGCCTCGGGACAGGGCTGGCCAATTCACCCCTCCACTTT. Its protein product is CASSLGTGLANSPLHF.

The rearrangement joins TRBV2 to TRBJ2-5, with 8 bases identical to TRBD2. Germline CDR1 and CDR2: SNHLY and FYNNEI. The J segment lost 5 bases and the V segment lost 3 bases, leaving 8 bases of the junction unmatched. CDR3 length: 15 residues. CDR3 residues: CASSEGVAGGETQYF. The CDR3 nucleotides are TGTGCCAGCAGTGAGGGCGTGGCGGGGGGTGAGACCCAGTACTTC.